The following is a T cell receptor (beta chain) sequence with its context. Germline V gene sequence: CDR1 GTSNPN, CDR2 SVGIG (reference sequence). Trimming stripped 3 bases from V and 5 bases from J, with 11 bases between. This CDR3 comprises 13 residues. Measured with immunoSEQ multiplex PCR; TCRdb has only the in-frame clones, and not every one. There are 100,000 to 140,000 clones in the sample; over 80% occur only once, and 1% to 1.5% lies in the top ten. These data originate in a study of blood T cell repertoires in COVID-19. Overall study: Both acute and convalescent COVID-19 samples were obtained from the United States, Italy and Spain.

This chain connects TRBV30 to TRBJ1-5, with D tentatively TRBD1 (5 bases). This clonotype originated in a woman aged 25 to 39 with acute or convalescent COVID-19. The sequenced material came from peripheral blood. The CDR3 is CAWSRTGDQPQHF. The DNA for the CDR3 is TGTGCCTGGAGCCGTACGGGGGATCAGCCCCAGCATTTT.